This T cell receptor (beta chain) was found in a study of human T cells and chemical hapten exposure. Study-level background: Skin of the upper inner arm, around 2 cm by around 2 cm, received 2% DPC for sensitization. Study conclusions and caveats: PT1 expanded TCR numbers rose with patch test score.

TCRdb called the RACE reads again in MiXCR, with one record for every CDR3 protein. The data show about 80,000 distinct CDR3 sequences, roughly a tenth seen once. The time point: patch test 2, 6 weeks after DPC sensitization. Treatment: therapeutic diphenylcyclopropenone sensitization with weekly scalp DPC. Researchers extracted total RNA from unfractionated whole blood. This clonotype was seen repeatedly, ten times or more. Its specificity is not known. Germline V gene lookup returns CDR1 SGHRS and CDR2 YFSETQ. The CDR3 runs to 14 residues. V dropped 0 bases and J dropped 1 base, with 6 bases sitting between them.

The sample was whole blood, taken in connection with sensitization to the hapten diphenylcyclopropenone (DPC). The chain links TRBV5-1 to TRBJ2-3, with D hard to call. This sequence originates from a woman between 25 and 40 years old with alopecia areata. Some clones in this sample may be carry-over from other donors' samples. This CDR3 reads CASSLAPGTDTQYF. The CDR3 DNA reads TGCGCCAGCAGCTTGGCTCCGGGCACAGATACGCAGTATTTT.